This T cell receptor beta chain was recorded in a study of cytomegalovirus exposure and HLA in healthy donors. Regarding the study as a whole: An analysis that came later showed most CMV-associated TCR beta chains appearing HLA-restricted. When the data were analyzed later, several of the most significant clusters appeared to be linked to common viral pathogens. It was reportedly the case that the classifier diagnosed cytomegalovirus status with high specificity and sensitivity.

The CDR3 spans 16 residues. V trimming: 4 bases; J trimming: 4 bases; junction bases outside the gene matches: 12. Per germline, CDR1 LNHDA and CDR2 SQIVND (reference sequence). PCR was performed using 60 Vbeta and 13 Jbeta primers. Some clones are missing from TCRdb's copy, which holds only in-frame ones; the method was immunoSEQ multiplex PCR. In all, the sample yields around 140,000 clones. As concerns this clone: Its target is not known.

The TCR sequence derives from a woman aged 40 to 55 in good health and CMV-seronegative. The sequenced sample consisted of PBMCs. The chain has TRBV19 and TRBJ1-2; TRBD1 agrees at 7 bases. Here the CDR3 DNA reads TGTGCCAGTAGTAGAAGCCGACAGGGAAATTCCTATGGCTACACCTTC. Protein: CASSRSRQGNSYGYTF.